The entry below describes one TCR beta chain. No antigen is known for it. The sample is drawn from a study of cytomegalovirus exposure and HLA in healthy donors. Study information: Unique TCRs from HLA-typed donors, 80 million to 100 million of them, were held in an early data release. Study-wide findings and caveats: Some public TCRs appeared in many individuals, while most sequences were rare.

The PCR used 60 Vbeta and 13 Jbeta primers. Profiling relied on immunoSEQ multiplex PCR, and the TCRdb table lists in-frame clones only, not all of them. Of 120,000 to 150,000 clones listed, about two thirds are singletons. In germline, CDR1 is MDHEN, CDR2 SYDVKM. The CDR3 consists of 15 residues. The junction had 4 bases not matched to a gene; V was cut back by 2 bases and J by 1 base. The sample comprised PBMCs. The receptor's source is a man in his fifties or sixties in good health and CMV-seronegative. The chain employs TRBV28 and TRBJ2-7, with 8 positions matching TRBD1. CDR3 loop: CASSLQGAGSYEQYF. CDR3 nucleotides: TGTGCCAGCAGTTTACAGGGGGCGGGTTCCTACGAGCAGTACTTC.